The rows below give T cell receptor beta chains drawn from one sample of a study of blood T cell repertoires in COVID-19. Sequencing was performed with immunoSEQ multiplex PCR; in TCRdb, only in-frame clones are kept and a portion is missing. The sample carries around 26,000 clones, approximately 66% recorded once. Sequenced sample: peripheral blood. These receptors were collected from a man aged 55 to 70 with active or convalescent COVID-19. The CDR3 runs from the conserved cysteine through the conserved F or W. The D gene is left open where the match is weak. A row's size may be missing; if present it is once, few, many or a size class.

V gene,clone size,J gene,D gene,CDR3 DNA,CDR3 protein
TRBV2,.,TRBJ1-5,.,TGTGCCAGCAGTGAAGCTGAGCGTCAGCCCCAGCATTTT,CASSEAERQPQHF
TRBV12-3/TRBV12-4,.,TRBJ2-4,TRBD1,TGTGCCAGCAGCAGGGGGCGGAACATTCAGTACTTC,CASSRGRNIQYF
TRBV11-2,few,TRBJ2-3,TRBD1,TGTGCCAGCAGCTTGGGGACAGGGTCTAGCACAGATACGCAGTATTTT,CASSLGTGSSTDTQYF
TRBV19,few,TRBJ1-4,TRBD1,TGTGCCAGTAGGTGGGACAGAGGGGAAAAACTGTTTTTT,CASRWDRGEKLFF
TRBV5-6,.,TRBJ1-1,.,TGTGCCAGCACCAAGATCGGGGGGCAGGGGAAAGCTTTCTTT,CASTKIGGQGKAFF
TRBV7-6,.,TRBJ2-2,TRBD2,TGTGCCAGCAGCCGAGAGACTAGCGGGGGGGCTTTCGACACCGGGGAGCTGTTTTTT,CASSRETSGGAFDTGELFF
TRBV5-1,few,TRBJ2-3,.,TGCGCCAGCAGCTTGGGCGGGGCAGCTAGCACAGATACGCAGTATTTT,CASSLGGAASTDTQYF
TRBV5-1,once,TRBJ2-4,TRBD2,TGCGCCAGCAGCTTGTCAAGGCGGGAGGCAAACATTCAGTACTTC,CASSLSRREANIQYF
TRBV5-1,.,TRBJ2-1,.,TGCGCCAGCAGCTGGGAGTCCTACAATGAGCAGTTCTTC,CASSWESYNEQFF
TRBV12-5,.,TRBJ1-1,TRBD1,TGTGCTAGTGTTTCCTCCGGGACAGGGGTTACTGAAGCTTTCTTT,CASVSSGTGVTEAFF
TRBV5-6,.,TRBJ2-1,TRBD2,TGTGCCAGCAGCTTGGCGCCTAGCGGGAGTTACAATGAGCAGTTCTTC,CASSLAPSGSYNEQFF
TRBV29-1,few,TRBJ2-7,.,TGCAGCGTTGACCCCGGGAACGAGCAGTACTTC,CSVDPGNEQYF
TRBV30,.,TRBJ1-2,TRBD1,TGTGCCTGGGGCCGGGACAGGCCGTATGGCTACACCTTC,CAWGRDRPYGYTF
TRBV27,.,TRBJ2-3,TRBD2,TGTGCCAGCAGTTCTCCCGCTAGCGGGGGGGCAGATACGCAGTATTTT,CASSSPASGGADTQYF
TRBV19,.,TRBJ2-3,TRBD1,TGTGCCAGTAGGGACAGGGGGCTGACAGATACGCAGTATTTT,CASRDRGLTDTQYF
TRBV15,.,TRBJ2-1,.,TGTGCCACCAGCAGAGATCGAGCAGGAAATGAGCAGTTCTTC,CATSRDRAGNEQFF
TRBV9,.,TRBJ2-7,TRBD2,TGTGCCAGCAGCGTAGAAGCTAGCGGGAGGTTCGAGCAGTACTTC,CASSVEASGRFEQYF
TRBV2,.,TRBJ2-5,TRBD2,TGTGCCAGCAGAGCTCGGACTAGCGGCCTCCAAGAGACCCAGTACTTC,CASRARTSGLQETQYF
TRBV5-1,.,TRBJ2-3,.,TGCGCCAGCAGCTTGGCTACGGGGGGCTTCACAGATACGCAGTATTTT,CASSLATGGFTDTQYF
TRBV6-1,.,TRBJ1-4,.,TGTGCCAGCAGTGAAGGGTTCGGCGTCGGGAGTCGGAATGAAAAACTGTTTTTT,CASSEGFGVGSRNEKLFF
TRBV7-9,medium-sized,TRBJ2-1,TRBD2,TGTGCCAGCAGCTCCTGGACTAGCGGGGCCTACAATGAGCAGTTCTTC,CASSSWTSGAYNEQFF
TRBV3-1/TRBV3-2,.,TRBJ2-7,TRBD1,TGTGCCAGCAGCCAAAGGGGTGGACAGGGGCCCCACGAGCAGTACTTC,CASSQRGGQGPHEQYF
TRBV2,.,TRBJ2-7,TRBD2,TGTGCCAGCCGGAGGACTAGCGGGGCGGCCTCTGAGCAGTACTTC,CASRRTSGAASEQYF
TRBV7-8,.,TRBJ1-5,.,TGTGCCAGCAGCTTAGCCGGCGGGGGCAATCAGCCCCAGCATTTT,CASSLAGGGNQPQHF
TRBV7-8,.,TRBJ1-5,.,TGTGCCAGCAGCTTCGGCCAGGGGCCCAATCAGCCCCAGCATTTT,CASSFGQGPNQPQHF
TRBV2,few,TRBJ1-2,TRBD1,TGTGCCAGCAGCGCTCCCGGGACAGGGATTAAGGGCTACACCTTC,CASSAPGTGIKGYTF
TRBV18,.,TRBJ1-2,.,TGTGCCAGCTCAAAGGACAGAGACTATGGCTACACCTTC,CASSKDRDYGYTF
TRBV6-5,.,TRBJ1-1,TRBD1,TGTGCCGCAACAGGGGGCTGGGGGGCTTTCTTT,CAATGGWGAFF
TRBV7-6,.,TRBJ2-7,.,TGTGCCAGCAGCTTAGGCAGGGTGGGGGAGCAGTACTTC,CASSLGRVGEQYF
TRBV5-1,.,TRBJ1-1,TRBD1,TGCGCCAGCAGCGGTGTTGAAGCCTTGTACTGGTCGGACAGGGGGGACGGCACTGAAGCTTTCTTT,CASSGVEALYWSDRGDGTEAFF
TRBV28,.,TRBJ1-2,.,TGTGCCAGCAGCCTCCCAGGGTATGGCTACACCTTC,CASSLPGYGYTF
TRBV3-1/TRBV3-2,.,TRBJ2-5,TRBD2,TGTGCCAGCAGCCAAGATTGGGCTAGCGGGGGGGGACGGGAGACCCAGTACTTC,CASSQDWASGGGRETQYF
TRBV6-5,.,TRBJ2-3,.,TGTGCCAGCACCCAAGGGGGTGGCACGCAGTATTTT,CASTQGGGTQYF
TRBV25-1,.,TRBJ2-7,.,TGTGCCAGCAGTGGCGGTGCCGGGCAGTACTTC,CASSGGAGQYF
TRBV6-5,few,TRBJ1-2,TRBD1,TGTGCCAGCGCGGGGACAGGGCCGTTTGGCTACACCTTC,CASAGTGPFGYTF
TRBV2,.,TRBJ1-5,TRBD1,TGTGCCAGCAGTGGTACAGGGGGCCGTCGGAATCAGCCCCAGCATTTT,CASSGTGGRRNQPQHF